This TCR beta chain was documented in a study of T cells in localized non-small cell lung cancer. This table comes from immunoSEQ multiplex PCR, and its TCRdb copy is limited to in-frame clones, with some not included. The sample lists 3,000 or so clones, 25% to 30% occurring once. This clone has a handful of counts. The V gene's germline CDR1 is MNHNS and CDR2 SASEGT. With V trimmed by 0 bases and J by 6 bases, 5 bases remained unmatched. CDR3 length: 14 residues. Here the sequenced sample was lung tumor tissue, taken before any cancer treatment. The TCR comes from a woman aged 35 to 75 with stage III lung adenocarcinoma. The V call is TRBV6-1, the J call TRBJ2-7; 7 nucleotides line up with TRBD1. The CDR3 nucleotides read TGTGCCAGCAGTGAAGCGGGACAGTTGTCCGAGCAGTACTTC. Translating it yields CASSEAGQLSEQYF.